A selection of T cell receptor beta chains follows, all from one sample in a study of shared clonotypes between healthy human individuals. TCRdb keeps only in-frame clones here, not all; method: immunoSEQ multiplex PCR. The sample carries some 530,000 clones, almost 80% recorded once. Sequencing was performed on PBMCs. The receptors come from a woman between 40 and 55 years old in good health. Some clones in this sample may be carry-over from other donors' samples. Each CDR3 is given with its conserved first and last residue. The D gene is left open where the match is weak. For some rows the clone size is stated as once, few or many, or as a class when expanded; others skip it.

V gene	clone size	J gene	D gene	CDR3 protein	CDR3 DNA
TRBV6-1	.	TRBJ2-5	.	CASSDLRALQETQYF	TGTGCCAGCAGTGATCTCCGGGCACTGCAAGAGACCCAGTACTTC
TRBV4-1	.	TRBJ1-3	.	CASSQGQNSGNTIYF	TGCGCCAGCAGCCAAGGTCAAAACTCTGGAAACACCATATATTTT
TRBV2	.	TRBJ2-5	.	CASQGSPQETQYF	TGTGCCAGCCAGGGTAGCCCTCAAGAGACCCAGTACTTC
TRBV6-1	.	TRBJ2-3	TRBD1	CASSPRQGSADTQYF	TGTGCCAGCAGTCCACGACAGGGGAGTGCAGATACGCAGTATTTT
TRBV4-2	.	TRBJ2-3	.	CASSLAGNQGSDTQYF	TGTGCCAGCAGCTTAGCCGGGAACCAAGGTTCAGATACGCAGTATTTT
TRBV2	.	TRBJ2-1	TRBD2	CASLPGLAYNEQFF	TGTGCCAGCCTCCCGGGACTAGCTTACAATGAGCAGTTCTTC
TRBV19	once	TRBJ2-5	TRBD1	CASSIDLRTGGETQYF	TGTGCCAGTAGTATAGACTTGCGGACAGGGGGAGAGACCCAGTACTTC
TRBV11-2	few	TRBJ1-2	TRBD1	CASSPTGQGGGYTF	TGTGCCAGCAGCCCCACCGGACAGGGGGGTGGCTACACCTTC
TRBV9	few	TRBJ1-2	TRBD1	CASSGTGAGYGYTF	TGTGCCAGCAGCGGAACAGGGGCCGGCTATGGCTACACCTTC
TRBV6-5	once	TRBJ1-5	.	CASSYSGNLDQHF	TGTGCCAGCAGTTACTCCGGGAATCTAGACCAGCATTTT
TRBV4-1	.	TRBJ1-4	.	CASLGDEKLFF	TGTGCCAGCCTAGGGGATGAAAAACTGTTTTTT
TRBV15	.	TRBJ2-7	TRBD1	CATSRAGQGYEQYF	TGTGCCACCAGCAGAGCGGGACAGGGGTACGAGCAGTACTTC
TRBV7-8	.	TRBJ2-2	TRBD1	CASSLPRQGANTGELFF	TGTGCCAGCAGCCTACCGCGACAGGGGGCGAACACCGGGGAGCTGTTTTTT
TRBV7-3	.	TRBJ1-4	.	CASSLVYLGGADEKLFF	TGTGCCAGCAGCTTAGTTTACCTCGGAGGAGCGGATGAAAAACTGTTTTTT
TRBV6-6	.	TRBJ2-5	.	CASSWGLGHQGETQYF	TGTGCCAGCAGTTGGGGCTTGGGACACCAGGGAGAGACCCAGTACTTC
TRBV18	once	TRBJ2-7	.	CASSPGQGAWLAGGQKNEQYF	TGTGCCAGCTCACCGGGACAGGGGGCTTGGCTAGCGGGAGGGCAGAAGAACGAGCAGTACTTC
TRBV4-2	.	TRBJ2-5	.	CASSQGKGGGTQETQYF	TGTGCCAGCAGCCAAGGGAAGGGTGGCGGGACACAAGAGACCCAGTACTTC
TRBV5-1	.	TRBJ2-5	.	CASSSELGYQETQYF	TGCGCCAGCAGCTCTGAACTGGGGTACCAAGAGACCCAGTACTTC
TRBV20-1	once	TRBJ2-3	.	CSAGLGDTQYF	TGCAGTGCTGGATTGGGAGATACGCAGTATTTT
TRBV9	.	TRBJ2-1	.	CASSELVYADNEQFF	TGTGCCAGCAGCGAACTAGTTTATGCCGACAATGAGCAGTTCTTC
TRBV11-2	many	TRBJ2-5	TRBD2	CASSPGGRQETQYF	TGTGCCAGCAGCCCGGGGGGTCGTCAAGAGACCCAGTACTTC
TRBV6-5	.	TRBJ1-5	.	CASTLRKGVEQPQHF	TGTGCCAGCACTCTCCGGAAGGGGGTTGAGCAGCCCCAGCATTTT
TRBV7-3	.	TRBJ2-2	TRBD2	CASKKAGGNTGELFF	TGTGCCAGCAAGAAAGCGGGAGGGAATACCGGGGAGCTGTTTTTT
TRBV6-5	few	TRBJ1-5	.	CASSYFPGNQPQHF	TGTGCCAGCAGTTACTTCCCGGGCAATCAGCCCCAGCATTTT
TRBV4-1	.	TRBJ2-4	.	CASSHRQLAGFVNIQYF	TGCGCCAGCAGCCACCGGCAACTTGCAGGGTTCGTAAACATTCAGTACTTC
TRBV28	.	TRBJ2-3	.	CASCLSGYTQYF	TGTGCCAGCTGCCTTAGCGGCTATACGCAGTATTTT
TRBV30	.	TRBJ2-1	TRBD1	CACRRGTQTGVEFF	TGTGCCTGCCGGAGGGGAACTCAGACAGGGGTAGAGTTCTTC
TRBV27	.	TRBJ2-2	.	CASMQRSPGELFF	TGTGCCAGCATGCAGAGGTCGCCCGGGGAGCTGTTTTTT